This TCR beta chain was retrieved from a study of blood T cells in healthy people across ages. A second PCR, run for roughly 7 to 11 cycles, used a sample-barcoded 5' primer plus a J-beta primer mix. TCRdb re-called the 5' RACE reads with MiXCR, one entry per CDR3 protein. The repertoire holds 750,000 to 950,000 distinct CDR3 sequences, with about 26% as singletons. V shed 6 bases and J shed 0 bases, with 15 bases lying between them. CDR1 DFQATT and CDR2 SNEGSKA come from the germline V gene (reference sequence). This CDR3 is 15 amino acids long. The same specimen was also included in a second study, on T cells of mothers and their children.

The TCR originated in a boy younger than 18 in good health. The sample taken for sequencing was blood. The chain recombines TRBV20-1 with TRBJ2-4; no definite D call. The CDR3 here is CSAVRWVLAKNIQYF. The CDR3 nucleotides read TGCAGTGCGGTCCGGTGGGTCCTAGCCAAAAACATTCAGTACTTC.